This T cell receptor beta chain originates from a study of vaccination and CD4 T cells after COVID-19. At the level of the study: Convalescent patients had positive nasal swab PCR results for SARS-CoV-2. Disease was mild in several and severe in one.

Note on this clonotype: Its antigen is unidentified.

Sequencing of the DNA from cultured CD4+ T cells was carried out with the Oncomine TCR Beta short-read assay. Once CD4+ T cells had been cultured, genomic DNA was extracted from them. Using its own MiXCR run on the PCR reads, TCRdb lists one record per CDR3 protein. The table shows around 8,100 distinct CDR3 sequences, with approximately 57% occurring only once. There are 15 residues in the CDR3. Germline V gene sequence: CDR1 LNHDA, CDR2 SQIVND (reference sequence). Between the trimmed V and J ends, which lost 5 bases and 11 bases, there was a span of 21 bases. Study-wide results and limits: Reactive clone data from convalescent patients indicated a median of about 86% appearing only post-vaccination. SARS-CoV-2-reactive clonotypes rose nonsignificantly, with the median going from 21 to 38.

Documented treatment: approximately nine-day PBMC culture with coronavirus spike peptide pools or control peptides (ViraFEST assay). This rearrangement joins TRBV19 to TRBJ1-4; D unclear. This TCR came from a human donor with COVID-19. The source was cultured CD4+ T cells from blood, collected after SARS-CoV-2 vaccination. The CDR3 loop reads CASSSQRLEGWKLFF. The CDR3 DNA is TGTGCCAGTAGTTCCCAGCGGCTGGAGGGATGGAAACTGTTTTTT.